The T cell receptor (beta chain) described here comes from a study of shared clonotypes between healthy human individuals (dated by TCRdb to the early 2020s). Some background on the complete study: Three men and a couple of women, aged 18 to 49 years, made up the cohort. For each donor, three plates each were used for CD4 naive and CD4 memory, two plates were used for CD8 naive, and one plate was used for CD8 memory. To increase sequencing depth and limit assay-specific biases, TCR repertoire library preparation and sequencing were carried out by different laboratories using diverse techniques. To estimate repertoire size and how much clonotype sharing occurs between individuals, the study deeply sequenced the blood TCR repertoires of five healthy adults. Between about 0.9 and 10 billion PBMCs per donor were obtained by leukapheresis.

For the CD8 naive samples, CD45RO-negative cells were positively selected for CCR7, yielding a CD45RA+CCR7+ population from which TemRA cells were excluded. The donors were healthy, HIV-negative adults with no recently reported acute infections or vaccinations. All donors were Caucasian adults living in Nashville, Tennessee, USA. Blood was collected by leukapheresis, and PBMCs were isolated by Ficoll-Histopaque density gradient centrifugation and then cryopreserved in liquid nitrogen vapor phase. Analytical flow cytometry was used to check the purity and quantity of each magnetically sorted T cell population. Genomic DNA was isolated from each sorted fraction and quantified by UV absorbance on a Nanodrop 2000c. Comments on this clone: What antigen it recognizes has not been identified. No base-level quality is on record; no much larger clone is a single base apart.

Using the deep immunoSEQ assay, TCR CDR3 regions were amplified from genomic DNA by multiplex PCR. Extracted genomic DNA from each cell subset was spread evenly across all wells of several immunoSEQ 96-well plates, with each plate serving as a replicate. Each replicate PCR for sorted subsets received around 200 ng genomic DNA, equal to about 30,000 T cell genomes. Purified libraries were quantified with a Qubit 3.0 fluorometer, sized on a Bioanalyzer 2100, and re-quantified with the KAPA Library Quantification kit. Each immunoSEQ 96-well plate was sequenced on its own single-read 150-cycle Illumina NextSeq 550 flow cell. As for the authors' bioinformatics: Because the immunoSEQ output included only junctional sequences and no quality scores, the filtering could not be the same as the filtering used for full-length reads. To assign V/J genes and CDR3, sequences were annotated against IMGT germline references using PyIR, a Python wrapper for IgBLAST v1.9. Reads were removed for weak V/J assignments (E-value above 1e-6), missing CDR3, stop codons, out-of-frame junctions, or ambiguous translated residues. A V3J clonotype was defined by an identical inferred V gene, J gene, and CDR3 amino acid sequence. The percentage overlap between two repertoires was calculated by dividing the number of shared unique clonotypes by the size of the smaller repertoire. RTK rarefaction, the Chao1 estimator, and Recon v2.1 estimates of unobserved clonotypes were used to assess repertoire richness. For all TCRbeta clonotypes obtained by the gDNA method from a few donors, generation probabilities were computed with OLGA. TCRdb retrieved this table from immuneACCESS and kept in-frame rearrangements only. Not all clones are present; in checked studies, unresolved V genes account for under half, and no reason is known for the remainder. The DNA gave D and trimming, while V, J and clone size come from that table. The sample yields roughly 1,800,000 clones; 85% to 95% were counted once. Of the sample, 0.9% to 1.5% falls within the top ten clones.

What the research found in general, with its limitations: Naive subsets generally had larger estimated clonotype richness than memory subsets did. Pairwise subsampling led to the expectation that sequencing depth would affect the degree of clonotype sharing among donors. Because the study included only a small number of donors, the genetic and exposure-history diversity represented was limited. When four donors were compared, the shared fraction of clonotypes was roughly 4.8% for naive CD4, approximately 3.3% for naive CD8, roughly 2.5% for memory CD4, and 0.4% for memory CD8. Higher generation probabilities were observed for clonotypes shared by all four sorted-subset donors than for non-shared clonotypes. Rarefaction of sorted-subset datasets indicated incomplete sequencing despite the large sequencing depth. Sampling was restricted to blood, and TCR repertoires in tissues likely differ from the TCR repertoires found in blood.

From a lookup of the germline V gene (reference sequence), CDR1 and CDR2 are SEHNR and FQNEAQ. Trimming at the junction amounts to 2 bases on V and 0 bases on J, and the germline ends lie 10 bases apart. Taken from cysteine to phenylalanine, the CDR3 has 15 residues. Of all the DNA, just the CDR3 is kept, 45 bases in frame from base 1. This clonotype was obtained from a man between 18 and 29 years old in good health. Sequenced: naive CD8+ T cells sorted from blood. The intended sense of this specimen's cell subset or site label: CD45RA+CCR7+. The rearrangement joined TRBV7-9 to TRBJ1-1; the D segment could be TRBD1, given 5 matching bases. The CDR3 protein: CASSLLGPLNTEAFF. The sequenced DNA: TGTGCCAGCAGCTTACTGGGGCCACTGAACACTGAAGCTTTCTTT.